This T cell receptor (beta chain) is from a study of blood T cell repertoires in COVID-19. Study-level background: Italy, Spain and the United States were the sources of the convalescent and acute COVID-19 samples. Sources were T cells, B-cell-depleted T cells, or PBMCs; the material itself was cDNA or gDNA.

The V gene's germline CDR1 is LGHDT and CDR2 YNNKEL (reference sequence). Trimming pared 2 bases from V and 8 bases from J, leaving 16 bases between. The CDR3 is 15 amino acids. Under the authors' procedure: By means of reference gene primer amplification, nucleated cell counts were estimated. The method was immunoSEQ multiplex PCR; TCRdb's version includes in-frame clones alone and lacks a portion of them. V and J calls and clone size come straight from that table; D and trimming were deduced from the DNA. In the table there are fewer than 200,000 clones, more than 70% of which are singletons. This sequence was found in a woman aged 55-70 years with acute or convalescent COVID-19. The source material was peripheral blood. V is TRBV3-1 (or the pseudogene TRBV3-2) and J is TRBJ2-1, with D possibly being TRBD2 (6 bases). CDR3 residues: CASSQMAGRGYEQFF. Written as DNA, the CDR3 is TGTGCCAGCAGCCAAATGGCGGGGCGCGGCTATGAGCAGTTCTTC.